The source of this T cell receptor beta chain is a study of blood T cell repertoires in COVID-19. Looking at the study overall: The analysed material was cDNA or gDNA that came from T cells, B-cell-depleted T cells, or PBMCs.

As processed by the authors: It was from reference gene primer amplification that nucleated cell counts were estimated. This table comes from immunoSEQ multiplex PCR, and its TCRdb copy is limited to in-frame clones, with some not included. D and trimming were read from the DNA, whereas the V and J calls and clone size are those reported in that table. The sample carries 350,000 to 550,000 clones, nearly 90% recorded once. Germline lookup yields CDR1 MNHEY and CDR2 SMNVEV (reference sequence). With 4 bases clipped from V and 3 bases from J, the junction kept 2 bases outside the gene matches. This CDR3 is built from 15 residues. Individuals aged roughly 18 to 90 years were recruited from around 22 US areas. Grouping used clinical history reported by participants in a survey and questionnaire.

The chain has TRBV27 and TRBJ2-1; 11 bases are shared with TRBD2. The source material was PBMCs or T cells enriched from blood (not recorded which). The clonotype was recovered from a woman under 30 with acute COVID-19. The CDR3 here is CASSSLAGDYNEQFF. CDR3 DNA: TGTGCCAGCAGTTCACTAGCGGGGGACTACAATGAGCAGTTCTTC.